This is a list of T cell receptor beta chains from one sample in a study of blood T cell repertoires in COVID-19. TCRdb keeps only in-frame clones here, not all; method: immunoSEQ multiplex PCR. The profile shows 250,000 to 400,000 clones, 90% of them singletons. Sequencing was done on a sample of peripheral blood. Receptor source: a woman between 25 and 40 years old with COVID-19, enrolled during active disease. The CDR3 runs from the conserved cysteine through the conserved F or W. Fields, in order: D gene, J gene, V gene, clone size, CDR3 DNA, CDR3 protein. The D gene is left open where the match is weak. Clone size is not always given. Where it is, it says once, few, many or a class for expanded clones.

D: TRBD2; J: TRBJ2-3; V: TRBV2; size: NA; DNA: TGTGCCAGCAGTGAAAGCGGGAGGCCTAGCACAGATACGCAGTATTTT; CDR3: CASSESGRPSTDTQYF
D: TRBD1; J: TRBJ1-1; V: TRBV7-9; size: NA; DNA: TGTGCCAGCAGCTTAGAGATAGGGGGCGGCACTGAAGCTTTCTTT; CDR3: CASSLEIGGGTEAFF
D: NA; J: TRBJ1-2; V: TRBV15; size: NA; DNA: TGTGCCACCAGAGGAGAAGCTAACTATGGCTACACCTTC; CDR3: CATRGEANYGYTF
D: TRBD1; J: TRBJ2-7; V: TRBV30; size: NA; DNA: TGTGCCTGGAAATTAGCCGGGACAGGGAACTACGAGCAGTACTTC; CDR3: CAWKLAGTGNYEQYF
D: TRBD1; J: TRBJ2-5; V: TRBV5-1; size: NA; DNA: TGCGCCAGCAGCTTAGAAGACAGGGCGGAGACCCAGTACTTC; CDR3: CASSLEDRAETQYF
D: NA; J: TRBJ2-3; V: TRBV6-5; size: NA; DNA: TGTGCCAGCAGTTACTCGGGGGGGGCGCCAGATACGCAGTATTTT; CDR3: CASSYSGGAPDTQYF
D: TRBD1; J: TRBJ1-1; V: TRBV18; size: NA; DNA: TGTGCCAGCTCCTGGACAGGCACTGAAGCTTTCTTT; CDR3: CASSWTGTEAFF
D: NA; J: TRBJ1-2; V: TRBV27; size: NA; DNA: TGTGCCAGCAGTTTATGGGAGGGGGGAGGCTACACCTTC; CDR3: CASSLWEGGGYTF
D: NA; J: TRBJ2-2; V: TRBV11-1; size: NA; DNA: TGTGCCAGCAGCCCCACAGGAGTAAACACCGGGGAGCTGTTTTTT; CDR3: CASSPTGVNTGELFF
D: TRBD2; J: TRBJ2-2; V: TRBV28; size: NA; DNA: TGTGCCAGCAGTCGCGTTCTAGCGGGAGCGGGGAGCGGGGAGCTGTTTTTT; CDR3: CASSRVLAGAGSGELFF
D: NA; J: TRBJ2-1; V: TRBV9; size: NA; DNA: TGTGCCAGCAGCGCCTCGTCGGGGGTCCTTGACTACAATGAGCAGTTCTTC; CDR3: CASSASSGVLDYNEQFF
D: TRBD1; J: TRBJ1-4; V: TRBV5-1; size: NA; DNA: TGCGCCAGCACCCGGACAGGGGCCGATGAAAAACTGTTTTTT; CDR3: CASTRTGADEKLFF
D: NA; J: TRBJ2-4; V: TRBV19; size: NA; DNA: TGTGCCAGTAGTACCTACACTAGTGGAAAAAACATTCAGTACTTC; CDR3: CASSTYTSGKNIQYF
D: NA; J: TRBJ2-1; V: TRBV5-4; size: once; DNA: TGTGCCAGCAGCTTGGCGAATGGCCTTAATGAGCAGTTCTTC; CDR3: CASSLANGLNEQFF
D: NA; J: TRBJ2-3; V: TRBV27; size: NA; DNA: TGTGCCAGCGGTTCCGTCACAGATACGCAGTATTTT; CDR3: CASGSVTDTQYF
D: TRBD1; J: TRBJ1-5; V: TRBV12-5; size: NA; DNA: TGTGCTAGTGGTTTCGACGGGACAGTCAATCAGCCCCAGCATTTT; CDR3: CASGFDGTVNQPQHF
D: TRBD2; J: TRBJ2-3; V: TRBV29-1; size: NA; DNA: TGCAGCGTTTTCGCTTGGGGTAGCGGGATAACAGATACGCAGTATTTT; CDR3: CSVFAWGSGITDTQYF
D: TRBD2; J: TRBJ2-1; V: TRBV5-1; size: NA; DNA: TGCGCCAGCAGCTTGCTAACGGGACTAGCGGGAGGCAATGAGCAGTTCTTC; CDR3: CASSLLTGLAGGNEQFF
D: TRBD1; J: TRBJ2-1; V: TRBV5-1; size: NA; DNA: TGCGCCAGCAGCCCGGGACAGTACAATGAGCAGTTCTTC; CDR3: CASSPGQYNEQFF
D: TRBD1; J: TRBJ2-4; V: TRBV7-9; size: NA; DNA: TGTGCCAGCAGCTTAGGAAGGCTACAGGGGGCTGCCAAAAACATTCAGTACTTC; CDR3: CASSLGRLQGAAKNIQYF
D: NA; J: TRBJ2-5; V: TRBV4-1; size: NA; DNA: TGCGCCAGCAGCCAAGTATTGGGGAGCGGAGAGACCCAGTACTTC; CDR3: CASSQVLGSGETQYF
D: NA; J: TRBJ1-3; V: TRBV7-2; size: NA; DNA: TGTGCCAGCAGCTTAATCCAGGGCGCCTTGAGCTCTGGAAACACCATATATTTT; CDR3: CASSLIQGALSSGNTIYF
D: TRBD1; J: TRBJ1-4; V: TRBV6-1; size: NA; DNA: TGTGCCAGCAGTGAACCAGGGGGGTCTAATGAAAAACTGTTTTTT; CDR3: CASSEPGGSNEKLFF
D: NA; J: TRBJ1-1; V: TRBV28; size: NA; DNA: TGTGCCAGCAGGCGGGGGGAAAGTTTCACTGAAGCTTTCTTT; CDR3: CASRRGESFTEAFF
D: NA; J: TRBJ1-5; V: TRBV15; size: NA; DNA: TGTGCCACCAGCACAGTAGGGGTTTTCAGTCAGCCCCAGCATTTT; CDR3: CATSTVGVFSQPQHF
D: NA; J: TRBJ2-1; V: TRBV5-1; size: NA; DNA: TGCGCCAGCAGCTTGGGACTAGTGTCCAATGAGCAGTTCTTC; CDR3: CASSLGLVSNEQFF
D: TRBD2; J: TRBJ2-7; V: TRBV4-1; size: NA; DNA: TGCGCCAGCAGCCAAAGGAATAGCGGGAGCAACGAGCAGTACTTC; CDR3: CASSQRNSGSNEQYF
D: NA; J: TRBJ1-5; V: TRBV19; size: NA; DNA: TGTGCCAGTAGTTTGACAGCTTATAGCAATCAGCCCCAGCATTTT; CDR3: CASSLTAYSNQPQHF
D: TRBD1; J: TRBJ2-5; V: TRBV6-5; size: NA; DNA: TGTGCCAGCAAGGGACAGGGGGGGACCCAGTACTTC; CDR3: CASKGQGGTQYF
D: TRBD1; J: TRBJ1-5; V: TRBV5-6; size: NA; DNA: TGTGCCAGCAGCAACTTCGGGACAGGGAGCAATCAGCCCCAGCATTTT; CDR3: CASSNFGTGSNQPQHF
D: NA; J: TRBJ2-3; V: TRBV19; size: NA; DNA: TGTGCCAGTATGAGGGACTCTTCTAGCACAGATACGCAGTATTTT; CDR3: CASMRDSSSTDTQYF
D: NA; J: TRBJ2-3; V: TRBV28; size: NA; DNA: TGTGCCACAGGGACATCGAGCACAGATACGCAGTATTTT; CDR3: CATGTSSTDTQYF
D: TRBD1; J: TRBJ2-7; V: TRBV15; size: once; DNA: TGTGCCACCAGCAGAGATCAAGGGACAGGGGTTCCCTACGAGCAGTACTTC; CDR3: CATSRDQGTGVPYEQYF
D: NA; J: TRBJ2-7; V: TRBV28; size: NA; DNA: TGTGCCAGCAGTGACACCCTAGTGGGGGCTGGGCAGTACTTC; CDR3: CASSDTLVGAGQYF
D: TRBD2; J: TRBJ2-3; V: TRBV24-1; size: NA; DNA: TGTGCCACCAGTGATATAGTCGGGACTAGGGGGAACGCAGATACGCAGTATTTT; CDR3: CATSDIVGTRGNADTQYF